Presented here are 31 T cell receptor beta chains from one specimen sequenced in a study of shared clonotypes between healthy human individuals. Sequencing was performed with immunoSEQ multiplex PCR; in TCRdb, only in-frame clones are kept and a portion is missing. There are approximately 700,000 clones in the sample; about 80% occur only once, and 1.5% to 2% lies in the top ten. Sequencing was done on a sample of memory CD4+ T cells sorted from blood. Specified subset: CD45RA-negative fraction. These receptors were obtained from a woman aged 30 to 39 in good health.

The chain carries TRBV5-1 and TRBJ2-5; TRBD1 matches at 7 bases. This CDR3 region has 15 residues. The ends lost 2 bases at V and 1 base at J; junction bases unmatched: 5. Germline V gene lookup returns CDR1 SGHRS and CDR2 YFSETQ. For the CDR3, the DNA is TGCGCCAGCAGCTTTACCGACAGGGCCCAAGAGACCCAGTACTTC. It is translated as CASSFTDRAQETQYF.

The chain has TRBV5-8 and TRBJ1-4; perhaps TRBD1 as D (6 bases). Germline CDR1 reads SGHTS; CDR2 reads YDEGEE. The V end was cut by 4 bases, the J end by 0 bases, with 13 bases between. CDR3 length equals 16 residues. CDR3 DNA sequence: TGTGCCAGCAGCGCCGGGACATCGGCAACTAATGAAAAACTGTTTTTT. It specifies CASSAGTSATNEKLFF.

The V and J genes are TRBV28 and TRBJ2-7; a possible D gene is TRBD1 (5 bases). Germline CDR1 reads MDHEN; CDR2 reads SYDVKM. The CDR3 sequence is 14 residues long. V was pared by 5 bases and J by 7 bases, with 18 bases between. CDR3 sequence reads: CASSETQGLNEQYF. The CDR3 coding sequence is TGTGCCAGCAGTGAGACCCAGGGCCTCAATGAGCAGTACTTC.

The chain recombines TRBV15 with TRBJ2-1, with D possibly being TRBD1 (6 bases). This CDR3 has 12 amino acids. Germline V CDR1 and CDR2: LNHNV, YYDKDF (reference sequence). The germline V and J ends were trimmed by 4 bases and 7 bases, with 8 bases remaining between them. CDR3 sequence (DNA): TGTGCCACCAGCAACAGGGAGAATGAGCAGTTCTTC. It translates to CATSNRENEQFF.

The chain couples TRBV10-3 to TRBJ2-7, with 7 bases fitting TRBD2. Trimming removed 4 bases from V and 6 bases from J; junction bases left unmatched: 3. The germline V gene has CDR1 ENHRY and CDR2 SYGVKD. The CDR3 has 12 residues. This chain's CDR3 is CAISGGGSEQYF. The CDR3 bases are TGTGCCATCAGTGGGGGGGGATCCGAGCAGTACTTC.

This clone has a handful of counts. The sample has other DNA sequences that encode this CDR3 too. This chain connects TRBV29-1 to TRBJ2-7; a weak D match, TRBD1 (5 bases). This CDR3 has 11 amino acids. Looked up from germline, CDR1 is SQVTM and CDR2 is ANQGSEA. V shed 6 bases and J shed 3 bases, with 9 bases lying between them. CDR3 amino acids: CSVARDYEQYF. CDR3 in DNA: TGCAGCGTGGCCAGGGACTACGAGCAGTACTTC.

The rearrangement joins TRBV2 to TRBJ2-3, with 9 positions matching TRBD1. Germline values: CDR1 SNHLY, CDR2 FYNNEI. V was clipped by 6 bases and J by 7 bases; unmatched bases: 11. The CDR3 contains 15 residues. CDR3 nucleotide sequence: TGTGCCAGCAGCGTCAGCTCCGGGACAGGGAATACGCAGTATTTT. Translation: CASSVSSGTGNTQYF.

This clone was observed a single time. This CDR3 reads CASSGQGAKGEKLFF. The CDR3 nucleotides are TGTGCCAGCAGTGGACAGGGGGCGAAGGGTGAAAAACTGTTTTTT. The J gene is TRBJ1-4, the V gene TRBV2; 10 nucleotides line up with TRBD1. V was pared by 4 bases and J by 7 bases, with 6 bases of the junction left unmatched. This CDR3 contains 15 residues. CDR1 and CDR2 from the germline V gene are SNHLY and FYNNEI. Using reference TRBV2 and TRBJ1-4 for the parts outside the CDR3, the full variable domain is EPEVTQTPSHQVTQMGQEVILRCVPISNHLYFYWYRQILGQKVEFLVSFYNNEISEKSEIFDDQFSVERPDGSNFTLKIRSTKLEDSAMYFCASSGQGAKGEKLFFGSGTQLSVL.

Note on this clone: Other DNA sequences in this specimen translate into the identical CDR3. The chain carries TRBV5-6 and TRBJ1-1; D remains ambiguous. Looked up from germline, CDR1 is SGHDT and CDR2 is YYEEEE. Trimming removed 1 base at V and 2 bases at J, with 9 bases between. There are 14 residues in the CDR3. The chain's CDR3 is CASSLLGLNTEAFF. The CDR3 DNA is TGTGCCAGCAGCTTGCTGGGCCTTAACACTGAAGCTTTCTTT.

The CDR3 spells CASSGGASGYNEQFF. The CDR3, as DNA: TGTGCCAGCAGCGGGGGAGCTAGCGGTTACAATGAGCAGTTCTTC. The chain uses TRBV11-1 and TRBJ2-1; TRBD2 agrees at 7 bases. V was clipped by 5 bases and J by 4 bases; unmatched bases: 8. CDR1 is SGHAT and CDR2 is FQDESV in the germline V gene (reference sequence). This CDR3 spans 15 amino acids.

The chain employs TRBV5-4 and TRBJ1-3; D remains ambiguous. V was clipped by 4 bases and J by 4 bases, with 15 bases between them. Germline loops: CDR1 SGHNT, CDR2 YYREEE (reference sequence). CDR3 length: 15 amino acids. CDR3 in amino acids: CASSPGLSAGNTIYF. For the CDR3, the DNA is TGTGCCAGCAGCCCGGGCCTATCGGCAGGAAACACCATATATTTT.

This clone occurred a few times. The chain has TRBV30 and TRBJ1-1, with 8 positions matching TRBD1. The V and J ends lost 3 bases and 5 bases, in that order; junction bases with no gene match: 5. The CDR3 is 13 residues long. Germline assignment: CDR1 GTSNPN and CDR2 SVGIG (reference sequence). The chain's CDR3 is CAWREQGDTEAFF. CDR3 bases: TGTGCCTGGAGGGAACAGGGGGATACTGAAGCTTTCTTT. Combining the CDR3 with reference TRBV30 and TRBJ1-1 gives the whole variable domain SQTIHQWPATLVQPVGSPLSLECTVEGTSNPNLYWYRQAAGRGLQLLFYSVGIGQISSEVPQNLSASRPQDRQFILSSKKLLLSDSGFYLCAWREQGDTEAFFGQGTRLTVV.

The chain carries TRBV30 and TRBJ2-1; 8 nucleotides align to TRBD1. Germline V gene data show CDR1 as GTSNPN and CDR2 as SVGIG (reference sequence). The V gene end was trimmed by 4 bases and the J gene end by 5 bases; junction bases not matched to a gene: 10. There are 15 residues in the CDR3. CDR3 sequence reads: CAWTKNRGVNNEQFF. The CDR3, as DNA: TGTGCCTGGACAAAAAACAGGGGGGTGAACAATGAGCAGTTCTTC.

The chain joins TRBV11-2 to TRBJ2-1; 8 nucleotides match TRBD2. Trimming cost V 4 bases and J 2 bases; bases outside gene matches: 7. The germline gives CDR1 SGHAT, CDR2 FQNNGV. This CDR3 region has 16 residues. CDR3 nucleotides: TGTGCCAGCAGCTCATCAGCGGGAGTAACCTACAATGAGCAGTTCTTC. This translates into CASSSSAGVTYNEQFF.

A single count supports this clone. The rearrangement links TRBV19 to TRBJ2-5, with 7 bases that match TRBD2. The CDR3 is 12 amino acids. The J segment lost 5 bases and the V segment lost 9 bases, leaving 6 bases of the junction unmatched. CDR1 LNHDA and CDR2 SQIVND come from the germline V gene (reference sequence). The CDR3 sequence: CASRDYGETQYF. Written as DNA, the CDR3 is TGTGCCAGCCGGGACTACGGGGAGACCCAGTACTTC.

V gene TRBV11-1 combines with J gene TRBJ2-1, with 8 bases that match TRBD1. The CDR3 covers 16 residues. In germline, CDR1 is SGHAT, CDR2 FQDESV (reference sequence). Trimming cost V 6 bases and J 5 bases; bases outside gene matches: 12. CDR3 in DNA: TGTGCCAGCAGTTCAAACAGGGGGAAATTCGACAATGAGCAGTTCTTC. Translating it yields CASSSNRGKFDNEQFF.

This rearrangement joins TRBV19 to TRBJ2-2; D gene unclear. Germline V lookup: CDR1 LNHDA, CDR2 SQIVND (reference sequence). The CDR3 covers 15 residues. V was cut by 3 bases and J by 2 bases, with 10 bases left in between. CDR3 coding DNA: TGTGCCAGTAGTATGGTACAAGCTAACACCGGGGAGCTGTTTTTT. Translated, it gives CASSMVQANTGELFF.

This clone was counted a few times. V and J are TRBV6-5 and TRBJ2-3; 8 bases agree with TRBD2. Germline V gene data show CDR1 as MNHEY and CDR2 as SVGAGI. V lost 6 bases and J lost 1; bases outside the gene matches: 0. The CDR3 spans 13 residues. DNA of the CDR3: TGTGCCAGCAGGACTAGCGGCACAGATACGCAGTATTTT. Translation gives CASRTSGTDTQYF.

CDR3 amino acids: CASRINTGELFF. CDR3 nucleotides: TGCGCCAGCAGAATCAACACCGGGGAGCTGTTTTTT. This chain uses TRBV5-1 with TRBJ2-2; no clear D gene. Germline loops: CDR1 SGHRS, CDR2 YFSETQ. The CDR3 spans 12 residues. Trimming shortened V by 5 bases and J by 2 bases, and 4 bases separated the two germline ends.

This chain joins TRBV7-8 and TRBJ2-1; D is unclear. This CDR3 contains 14 residues. Germline CDR1 is SGHVS and CDR2 is FQNEAQ. V lost 2 bases and J 4 bases, leaving 9 bases between the germline ends. CDR3 residues: CASSLFVTYNEQFF. Written as DNA, the CDR3 is TGTGCCAGCAGCTTATTTGTGACTTACAATGAGCAGTTCTTC.

This clone was found once. At one end, the junction sequence differs from germline, possibly due to a read error. The rearrangement joins TRBV5-4 to TRBJ2-5, with D tentatively TRBD2 (5 bases). The germline V gene has CDR1 SGHNT and CDR2 YYREEE (reference sequence). This CDR3 is built from 15 residues. The CDR3 bases are TGTGCCAGCAGCTTGGCGCGGGCCAGTCAAGGGACCCAGTACTTC. It codes for CASSLARASQGTQYF. Full variable domain (missing parts from reference TRBV5-4 and TRBJ2-5): ETGVTQSPTHLIKTRGQQVTLRCSSQSGHNTVSWYQQALGQGPQFIFQYYREEENGRGNFPPRFSGLQFPNYSSELNVNALELDDSALYLCASSLARASQGTQYFGPGTRLLVL.

This clone was seen repeatedly, ten times or more. The chain joins TRBV20-1 to TRBJ2-7; D not resolved. Trimming pared 6 bases from V and 8 bases from J, leaving 14 bases between. CDR3 length: 11 residues. From germline, CDR1 is DFQATT and CDR2 SNEGSKA (reference sequence). The CDR3: CSATPEVKQYF. DNA of the CDR3: TGCAGTGCAACTCCCGAGGTAAAGCAGTACTTC.

J is TRBJ2-2 and V is TRBV5-4, with D maybe TRBD2 (5 bases). Trimming removed 4 bases at V and 2 bases at J, with 9 bases between. The CDR3 extends over 14 amino acids. Germline assignment: CDR1 SGHNT and CDR2 YYREEE (reference sequence). The CDR3 spells CASSARGNTGELFF. CDR3 nucleotides: TGTGCCAGCAGCGCTCGGGGTAACACCGGGGAGCTGTTTTTT. The variable domain in full, with the rest retrieved from reference TRBV5-4 and TRBJ2-2, is ETGVTQSPTHLIKTRGQQVTLRCSSQSGHNTVSWYQQALGQGPQFIFQYYREEENGRGNFPPRFSGLQFPNYSSELNVNALELDDSALYLCASSARGNTGELFFGEGSRLTVL.

This clone has more than one count but fewer than ten. The chain links TRBV6-5 to TRBJ2-7; 10 bases are shared with TRBD1. CDR1 MNHEY and CDR2 SVGAGI come from the germline V gene. This CDR3 is 10 amino acids long. V trimming: 4 bases; J trimming: 12 bases; junction bases outside the gene matches: 0. CDR3 nucleotide sequence: TGTGCCAGCAGTTGGGACAGGGGGTACTTC. Protein: CASSWDRGYF.

A few counts support this clone. The rearrangement links TRBV19 to TRBJ1-3, with D uncertain. V was clipped by 5 bases and J by 0 bases, with 11 bases between them. Germline-derived CDR1 and CDR2 are LNHDA and SQIVND (reference sequence). This CDR3 is 15 amino acids long. The CDR3 protein is CASSFRPGSGNTIYF. CDR3 in DNA: TGTGCCAGTAGTTTCCGGCCCGGCTCTGGAAACACCATATATTTT.

Only one count was recorded for this clone. The CDR3 DNA reads TGTGCCAGCAGTGAATTTCAAGCAGGCAACACTGAAGCTTTCTTT. As protein: CASSEFQAGNTEAFF. The chain uses TRBV6-1 and TRBJ1-1, with unresolved D. Between the trimmed V and J ends, which lost 2 bases and 2 bases, there was a span of 12 bases. CDR3 length: 15 residues. Germline CDR1 and CDR2: MNHNS and SASEGT.

The chain couples TRBV2 to TRBJ2-3; D possibly corresponds to TRBD2 (6 bases). CDR1 SNHLY and CDR2 FYNNEI come from the germline V gene. This CDR3 region has 15 residues. The ends were cut back, 5 bases at V and 4 bases at J, with 16 bases in the middle. CDR3 nucleotide sequence: TGTGCCAGCAGTAAGACTAGGACCTGGCCAGATACGCAGTATTTT. It encodes CASSKTRTWPDTQYF.

This clone was recorded many times. This chain joins TRBV6-1 and TRBJ2-2; D is ambiguous. CDR1 and CDR2 (germline): MNHNS, SASEGT. The CDR3 has 13 amino acids. The V end lost 8 bases, the J end lost 6 bases, and 13 bases lay between the germline ends. CDR3 amino acids: CASSVYTAGELFF. The CDR3, as DNA: TGTGCCAGCTCGGTATACACTGCCGGGGAGCTGTTTTTT.

This clone was detected ten times or more. The chain links TRBV11-1 to TRBJ2-7; tentatively, D is TRBD1 or TRBD2 (5 bases each). The V gene lost 7 bases and the J gene lost 2 bases, with 15 bases spanning the gap. From germline, CDR1 is SGHAT and CDR2 FQDESV (reference sequence). This CDR3 has 14 amino acids. This CDR3 is CASKTRQGPYEQYF. The CDR3 coding sequence is TGTGCCAGCAAAACCCGCCAGGGACCCTACGAGCAGTACTTC.

The CDR3 DNA is TGTGCCAGCAGTTCCGGGACTAGCCCTTCTACGCAGTATTTT. Translation gives CASSSGTSPSTQYF. The V gene is TRBV28, the J gene TRBJ2-3, with TRBD2 matching over 9 bases. In germline, CDR1 is MDHEN, CDR2 SYDVKM. Losses at the gene ends were 4 bases for V and 8 bases for J; bases not matched to a gene: 7. The CDR3 is made up of 14 amino acids.

This chain joins TRBV18 and TRBJ2-3, with TRBD1 matching 7 bases. The germline gives CDR1 KGHSH, CDR2 LQKENI. Trimming cost V 5 bases and J 1 base; bases outside gene matches: 3. The CDR3 has 14 residues. For the CDR3, the DNA is TGTGCCAGCTCAGACAGGGACCGCACAGATACGCAGTATTTT. It encodes CASSDRDRTDTQYF.